This T cell receptor (beta chain) was retrieved from a study of post-analysis software for immune sequencing data. Study-wide context: The study covered relapsing-remitting, secondary progressive and progressive-relapsing courses of multiple sclerosis. Overall study results and limits: Four or five TRBV segments occurring more often in patients than controls included TRBV5-6, TRBV5-1 and TRBV20-1. Pronounced co-clustering by F measure was evident among identically batched samples. A significant reduction in normalized Chao1 diversity was observed in multiple sclerosis patients versus controls.

Germline V lookup: CDR1 DFQATT, CDR2 SNEGSKA (reference sequence). The CDR3 runs 11 residues. The ends lost 5 bases at V and 12 bases at J; junction bases unmatched: 9. Every TCR beta cDNA library bore unique molecular identifiers. Input populations of about 0.85 to 11 million T cells gave rise to some 500,000 cDNA molecules. Each CDR3 protein gets one entry after TCRdb re-called the PCR reads with MiXCR. The profile shows around 770,000 distinct CDR3 sequences, roughly 50% of them singletons. A remark on this clonotype: What it binds is not known.

The sequenced sample consisted of blood. The chain combines TRBV20-1 with TRBJ2-5; 7 nucleotides align to TRBD2. The receptor was derived from a girl aged 10 to 17 with multiple sclerosis. The CDR3 is CSADSRRGKYF. In DNA, the CDR3 is TGCAGTGCTGACAGCCGGCGGGGGAAGTACTTC.